The 24 T cell receptor beta chains reported below all come from one sample, sequenced in a study of T cells in Graves' hyperthyroidism and ophthalmopathy (dated by TCRdb to between 2019 and 2020). Library preparation was by multiplex PCR. Instrument used: Illumina HiSeq 2000. The TCR beta CDR3 regions were amplified from the RNA transcripts. A first-round RT-PCR of the TCR CDR3 used the HTBI primer set with the Qiagen OneStep RT-PCR kit. The public reads were quality trimmed at Q25 with fastp and then assembled into clones with MiXCR by TCRdb, keeping productive beta chains. CDR3 protein duplicates are merged, each entry listing the most common genes and DNA. The sample data list hundreds of thousands of distinct CDR3 sequences, and about 14% of these were observed just once. The ten largest clonotypes hold around 12% of the sample. What was sequenced was blood. These receptors came from a woman aged 45-65 years with Graves' ophthalmopathy.

Only a few counts were recorded for this clonotype. The V gene is TRBV7-3, the J gene TRBJ2-3; D remains ambiguous. V was cut by 5 bases and J by 1 base, with 16 bases left in between. Germline V gives CDR1 SGHTA, CDR2 FQGTGA. This CDR3 comprises 16 residues. As DNA, the CDR3 is TGTGCCAGCAGCCCACAAGCGCTACTATGCACAGATACGCAGTATTTT. Amino acid sequence: CASSPQALLCTDTQYF.

This clonotype was seen at least ten times. The rearrangement uses TRBV11-3 and TRBJ1-1; D is possibly TRBD1 (6 bases). This CDR3 contains 13 residues. Germline lookup yields CDR1 SGHNT and CDR2 YENEEA. Trimming stripped 5 bases from V and 4 bases from J, with 11 bases between. The CDR3 sequence: CASSQQGSTEAFF. The CDR3 nucleotides are TGTGCCAGCAGCCAACAGGGAAGCACTGAAGCTTTCTTT. The full variable domain, with the rest looked up from reference TRBV11-3 and TRBJ1-1, is EAGVVQSPRYKIIEKKQPVAFWCNPISGHNTLYWYLQNLGQGPELLIRYENEEAVDDSQLPKDRFSAERLKGVDSTLKIQPAELGDSAVYLCASSQQGSTEAFFGQGTRLTVV.

In its sample, this clonotype was seen many times. The V call is TRBV2, the J call TRBJ2-3; D gene unclear. Trimming pared 4 bases from V and 0 bases from J, leaving 5 bases between. The length of the CDR3 is 13 residues. The germline gives CDR1 SNHLY, CDR2 FYNNEI. In DNA, the CDR3 is TGTGCCAGCAGTGTGACTAGCACAGATACGCAGTATTTT. Translating it yields CASSVTSTDTQYF.

This clonotype was counted between two and nine times. This chain connects TRBV10-3 to TRBJ1-4; a possible D gene is TRBD1 (6 bases). Germline CDR1 is ENHRY and CDR2 is SYGVKD. V was cut by 0 bases and J by 4 bases, with 18 bases left in between. The CDR3 loop spans 18 amino acids. The CDR3 protein is CAISESIGGAEGNEKLFF. The CDR3 nucleotides read TGTGCCATCAGTGAGTCGATTGGGGGCGCGGAGGGTAATGAAAAACTGTTTTTT.

This clonotype showed up just a few times. V is TRBV11-2 and J is TRBJ2-1; D unclear. CDR1 and CDR2 (germline): SGHAT, FQNNGV. Trimming stripped 5 bases from V and 0 bases from J, with 11 bases between. CDR3 length: 15 amino acids. The CDR3 protein is CASSNRQGSYNEQFF. The DNA of the CDR3 is TGTGCCAGCAGCAACCGACAAGGCTCCTACAATGAGCAGTTCTTC.

This clonotype has just a few counts. The gene calls are TRBV4-1 and TRBJ1-1; D perhaps matches TRBD1 (5 bases). Trimming removed 3 bases at V and 6 bases at J, with 14 bases between. The CDR3 sequence is 14 residues long. The germline V gene encodes CDR1 MGHRA and CDR2 YSYEKL. The CDR3 DNA is TGCGCCAGCAGCCAGACAGAATGGGTCGCTGAAGCTTTCTTT. This translates into CASSQTEWVAEAFF.

In its sample, this clonotype was seen many times. For the CDR3, the DNA is TGTGCCAGCAGCCGACCCCGTATACTAGCGGCCCAAGAGACCCAGTACTTC. It yields the protein CASSRPRILAAQETQYF. The genes are TRBV7-2 and TRBJ2-5; 8 bases fit TRBD2. V gave up 5 bases and J gave up 1 base; unmatched junction bases: 12. The germline gives CDR1 SGHTA, CDR2 FQGNSA. CDR3 size: 17 residues.

With regard to this clonotype: With a much larger clone just one base away, this may be a read error. The V call is TRBV5-4, the J call TRBJ2-5; D not certain. CDR3 length: 15 residues. Germline loops: CDR1 SGHNT, CDR2 YYREEE (reference sequence). V lost 4 bases, J lost 4 bases, and 17 bases lay in between. DNA for the CDR3: TGTGCCAGCAGCCGACAAACGTGGAGTGGAGAGACCCAGTACTTC. Translation gives CASSRQTWSGETQYF.

Note on this clonotype: A single base separates this from a much larger clone, so it may be a read error. The V and J genes are TRBV7-9 and TRBJ2-7; 9 bases align to TRBD2. The CDR3 is made up of 16 amino acids. Germline CDR1 SEHNR, CDR2 FQNEAQ (reference sequence). This CDR3 reads CASNLVRLAGTYEQYF. Here the CDR3 DNA reads TGTGCCAGCAACTTAGTGCGGCTAGCGGGGACCTACGAGCAGTACTTC.

This clonotype was seen many times. V gene TRBV15 combines with J gene TRBJ1-1; 8 nucleotides agree with TRBD1. This CDR3 is built from 18 residues. In germline, CDR1 is LNHNV, CDR2 YYDKDF (reference sequence). Unmatched junction bases numbered 14, after V lost 0 bases and J lost 5 bases. The CDR3 nucleotides are TGTGCCACCAGCAGAGATCTCGGGACAGGTCTAATGGGGACTGAAGCTTTCTTT. This sequence encodes CATSRDLGTGLMGTEAFF.

This clonotype was counted many times. The V call is TRBV7-2, the J call TRBJ2-7; 7 bases align to TRBD1. Germline CDR1 and CDR2: SGHTA and FQGNSA. V dropped 5 bases and J dropped 3; count of bases not matched to a gene: 7. The CDR3 consists of 14 residues. CDR3 sequence (DNA): TGTGCCAGCAGCATCGGACCAGGGGGCTACGAGCAGTACTTC. It specifies CASSIGPGGYEQYF. Variable domain in full (rest from reference TRBV7-2 and TRBJ2-7): GAGVSQSPSNKVTEKGKDVELRCDPISGHTALYWYRQSLGQGLEFLIYFQGNSAPDKSGLPSDRFSAERTGGSVSTLTIQRTQQEDSAVYLCASSIGPGGYEQYFGPGTRLTVT.

This clonotype was seen more than once but under ten times. The chain couples TRBV9 to TRBJ1-4; the D gene is possibly TRBD1 (5 bases). Trimming shortened V by 0 bases and J by 5 bases, and 11 bases separated the two germline ends. Germline V gives CDR1 SGDLS, CDR2 YYNGEE. The length of the CDR3 is 15 residues. CDR3 coding DNA: TGTGCCAGCAGCGTAGGGCGGGGCGAAAATGAAAAACTGTTTTTT. It translates to CASSVGRGENEKLFF.

This clonotype was counted only a few times. The chain links TRBV4-3 to TRBJ2-6; D ambiguous. Germline values: CDR1 LGHNA, CDR2 YSLEER. This CDR3 region has 17 residues. Trimming pared 1 base from V and 0 bases from J, leaving 10 bases between. The CDR3 coding sequence is TGCGCCAGCAGCCAAGTCTTCTCTGCCTCTGGGGCCAACGTCCTGACTTTC. It is translated as CASSQVFSASGANVLTF.

The V gene is TRBV19, the J gene TRBJ2-1; no clear D gene. Trimming stripped 9 bases from V and 4 bases from J, with 16 bases between. The length of the CDR3 is 14 residues. Germline CDR1 LNHDA, CDR2 SQIVND (reference sequence). CDR3 loop: CASAVLTDYNEQFF. CDR3 nucleotides: TGTGCCAGCGCTGTCCTGACGGATTACAATGAGCAGTTCTTC.

In its sample, this clonotype was seen many times. This chain joins TRBV12-3 or TRBV12-4 and TRBJ1-2; the D gene is possibly TRBD1 (5 bases). Between the trimmed V and J ends, which lost 6 bases and 6 bases, there was a span of 17 bases. The CDR3 length is 14 residues. CDR3 sequence reads: CASRYKAGKNGYTF. The CDR3 DNA is TGTGCCAGCAGATATAAGGCAGGGAAGAATGGCTACACCTTC.

In this sample, this clonotype turned up many times. The rearrangement links TRBV7-9 to TRBJ2-3; D is undetermined. Trimming left V 3 bases short and J 4 bases short, with 5 bases between. In germline, CDR1 is SEHNR, CDR2 FQNEAQ (reference sequence). CDR3 length: 12 residues. The CDR3 bases are TGTGCCAGCAGCTTCGAGGCAGATACGCAGTATTTT. Translating it yields CASSFEADTQYF.

This clonotype appeared a few times. The chain employs TRBV20-1 and TRBJ1-2; TRBD1 matches 7 bases. The CDR3 has 12 residues. CDR1 and CDR2 (germline): DFQATT, SNEGSKA (reference sequence). Here the CDR3 reads CSATGEGYGYTF. The CDR3 coding sequence is TGCAGCGCAACAGGGGAGGGGTATGGCTACACCTTC.

There are many counts of this clonotype. CDR3 loop: CAIGHFNQPQHF. The DNA for the CDR3 is TGTGCCATCGGACACTTCAATCAGCCCCAGCATTTT. V is TRBV30 and J is TRBJ1-5; the D gene is possibly TRBD1 (5 bases). Germline CDR1 reads GTSNPN; CDR2 reads SVGIG (reference sequence). This CDR3 contains 12 residues. The germline V and J ends were trimmed by 8 bases and 3 bases, with 11 bases remaining between them.

This chain links TRBV19 with TRBJ2-2, with a possible D match to TRBD2 (6 bases). V lost 5 bases to trimming and J lost 7 bases, with 20 bases between them. The germline V gene has CDR1 LNHDA and CDR2 SQIVND (reference sequence). The CDR3 is made up of 16 amino acids. The CDR3 region is CASSAYRRVIGGELFF. Here the CDR3 DNA reads TGTGCCAGTAGTGCATACCGGAGGGTAATAGGCGGGGAGCTGTTTTTT. Full variable domain (rest looked up from reference TRBV19 and TRBJ2-2): DGGITQSPKYLFRKEGQNVTLSCEQNLNHDAMYWYRQDPGQGLRLIYYSQIVNDFQKGDIAEGYSVSREKKESFPLTVTSAQKNPTAFYLCASSAYRRVIGGELFFGEGSRLTVL.

This clonotype was counted at least ten times. The rearrangement joins TRBV7-2 to TRBJ1-1; 8 nucleotides agree with TRBD1. The CDR3 has 14 amino acids. Losses at the gene ends were 2 bases for V and 10 bases for J; bases not matched to a gene: 9. The germline CDR1 and CDR2 sequences are SGHTA and FQGNSA. The CDR3 DNA sequence: TGTGCCAGCAGCTTATCAATACAGGGGGGTAGAGCTTTCTTT. Translated, it gives CASSLSIQGGRAFF. Full variable domain (missing parts from reference TRBV7-2 and TRBJ1-1): GAGVSQSPSNKVTEKGKDVELRCDPISGHTALYWYRQSLGQGLEFLIYFQGNSAPDKSGLPSDRFSAERTGGSVSTLTIQRTQQEDSAVYLCASSLSIQGGRAFFGQGTRLTVV.

This clonotype was detected only once. The junction departs from germline at one end; a sequencing error may be responsible. The chain joins TRBV27 to TRBJ2-7, with D unresolved. Per germline, CDR1 MNHEY and CDR2 SMNVEV (reference sequence). The CDR3 totals 14 residues. CDR3 sequence reads: CASRGRLHSHEQYF. In DNA, the CDR3 is TGTGCCAGCAGGGGCAGGCTCCACTCCCACGAGCAGTACTTC.

At least ten counts were recorded for this clonotype. The V and J genes are TRBV3-1 and TRBJ2-7, with TRBD2 identical over 10 bases. This CDR3 contains 18 residues. Trimming at V came to 3 bases and at J to 3 bases, leaving 14 bases not matched to a gene. Germline CDR1 reads LGHDT; CDR2 reads YNNKEL (reference sequence). CDR3 nucleotide sequence: TGTGCCAGCAGCCAGACGGGGACTAGCGCCAAACATGGCTACGAGCAGTACTTC. Translated, it gives CASSQTGTSAKHGYEQYF.

CDR3 coding DNA: TGTGCCACCAGTGACCCCCTTTCCGAGGAGGTCCAGCCCCAGCATTTT. It specifies CATSDPLSEEVQPQHF. This chain joins TRBV24-1 and TRBJ1-5; no definite D call. Germline values: CDR1 KGHDR, CDR2 SFDVKD. V lost 4 bases to trimming and J lost 7 bases, with 19 bases between them. There are 16 residues in the CDR3.

This clonotype was seen a few times. The V gene is TRBV9, the J gene TRBJ2-1; D might be TRBD1 (6 bases). The V end was cut by 0 bases, the J end by 8 bases, with 12 bases between. The CDR3 length is 14 residues. CDR1 SGDLS and CDR2 YYNGEE come from the germline V gene. The CDR3: CASSVAPNRDEQFF. The CDR3 DNA reads as TGTGCCAGCAGCGTAGCACCCAACAGGGATGAGCAGTTCTTC.